This entry features one TCR beta chain sequence. The sample is drawn from a study of cytomegalovirus exposure and HLA in healthy donors. Generated by immunoSEQ multiplex PCR, the TCRdb table keeps only in-frame clones and is missing some. Of roughly 260,000 clones in the sample, around nine tenths were seen once. The CDR3 runs 15 residues. Germline-derived CDR1 and CDR2 are MNHEY and SMNVEV (reference sequence). The J segment lost 4 bases and the V segment lost 3 bases, leaving 5 bases of the junction unmatched. The sample comprised PBMCs. The chain joins TRBV27 to TRBJ2-1; TRBD2 matches at 8 bases. The TCR comes from a man younger than 30 in good health and CMV-seronegative. The CDR3 DNA sequence: TGTGCCAGCAGTTTGGCGGGAGGACATTACAATGAGCAGTTCTTC. Amino acid sequence: CASSLAGGHYNEQFF.